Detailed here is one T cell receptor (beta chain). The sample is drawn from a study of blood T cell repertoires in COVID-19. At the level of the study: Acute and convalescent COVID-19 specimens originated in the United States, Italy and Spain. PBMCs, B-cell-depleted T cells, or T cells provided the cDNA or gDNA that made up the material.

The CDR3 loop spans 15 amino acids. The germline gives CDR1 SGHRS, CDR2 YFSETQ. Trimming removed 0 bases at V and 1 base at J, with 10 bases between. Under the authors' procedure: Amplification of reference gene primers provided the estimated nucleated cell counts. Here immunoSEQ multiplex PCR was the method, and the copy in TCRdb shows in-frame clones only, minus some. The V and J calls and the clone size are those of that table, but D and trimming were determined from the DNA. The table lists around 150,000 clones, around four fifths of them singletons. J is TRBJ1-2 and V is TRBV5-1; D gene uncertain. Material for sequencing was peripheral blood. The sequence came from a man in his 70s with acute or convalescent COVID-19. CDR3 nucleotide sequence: TGCGCCAGCAGCTTGGTTATGGGCAGTAACTATGGCTACACCTTC. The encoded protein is CASSLVMGSNYGYTF.